The clone carrying this TCR beta chain has only one observation. Methods used by the authors: Estimation of nucleated cell counts was performed using reference gene primer amplification. The data were produced by immunoSEQ multiplex PCR, yet TCRdb's version contains in-frame clones alone and is incomplete. Clonal size and the V and J genes are those of that table, whereas D and trimming came from the DNA. The data show a few hundred thousand clones, 70% to 90% seen once. The data belong to a study of blood T cell repertoires in COVID-19. Enrolled through a virtual design, the participants were between roughly 18 and 89 years of age and came from about two dozen US areas. V lost 2 bases, J lost 7 bases, and 16 bases lay in between. Germline assignment: CDR1 LGHDT and CDR2 YNNKEL (reference sequence). This CDR3 region has 15 residues.

Sequencing was performed on PBMCs or T cells enriched from blood (not recorded which). The receptor's source is a woman aged 50 to 65 who had recovered from COVID-19. The V call is TRBV3-1 (or the pseudogene TRBV3-2), the J call TRBJ2-3; maybe TRBD2 (6 bases). The CDR3 DNA follows: TGTGCCAGCAGCCAATTTGGAGGGAATACGAATACGCAGTATTTT. Amino acid sequence: CASSQFGGNTNTQYF.